The T cell receptor beta chain described here comes from a study of blood T cell repertoires in COVID-19. Study information: Nucleic acid was either cDNA or gDNA, and it came from T cells, B-cell-depleted T cells, or PBMCs.

As originally analysed: Reference gene primer amplification gave nucleated cell count estimates. Assay used: immunoSEQ multiplex PCR; TCRdb lists only in-frame clones, some missing. That table furnishes V, J and clone size, whereas the DNA furnished D and trimming. The repertoire has 200,000 to 250,000 clones, about 82% of them found once; the top ten carry over 9%. The CDR3 runs to 13 residues. Trimming cost V 5 bases and J 4 bases, with 10 bases left between them. The chain has TRBV12-3 or TRBV12-4 and TRBJ2-3; tentatively, D is TRBD1 (5 bases). The source of this sequence is a man aged 80 or over with acute or convalescent COVID-19. Sequencing was performed on peripheral blood. In DNA form, the CDR3 reads TGTGCCAGCAGTCTTACAGGATCAGATACGCAGTATTTT. Its protein product is CASSLTGSDTQYF.